This TCR beta chain was recovered during a study of somatic mutations in cytotoxic T cells in rheumatoid arthritis. Study-wide background: Flow cytometric sorting isolated some V beta antibody-stained T-cell populations at nearly 100% purity, and among them were V beta1+ cells that underwent TCRB sequencing.

Notes on the study in general: Nothing was done to adjust for multiple comparisons when TRBV07 showed up slightly less in rheumatoid arthritis patients. More than 20% of CD8+ cells belonged to the largest clone in about an eighth of the roughly 60 patients. With advancing age, CD8+ clonality climbed in rheumatoid arthritis patients but did not rise in healthy controls.

For this clone: What it recognizes is unknown.

The CDR3 contains 13 residues. V lost 3 bases and J 4 bases, leaving 9 bases between the germline ends. The germline V gene encodes CDR1 MGHRA and CDR2 YSYEKL. Method: immunoSEQ multiplex PCR; TCRdb's copy keeps in-frame clones and lacks some. The data show about 9,200 clones, with over 60% seen just once and more than 35% held by the top ten. The receptor's source is an adult with rheumatoid arthritis. Sequenced input: CD8+ T cells sorted from blood. The gene calls are TRBV4-1 and TRBJ2-5; D remains ambiguous. DNA for the CDR3: TGCGCCAGCAGCCATGCCCTCGGAGAGACCCAGTACTTC. Its translation is CASSHALGETQYF.